A selection of T cell receptor beta chains follows, all from one sample in a study of CDR3 diversity in severe acne. One entry per CDR3 protein, called by TCRdb with MiXCR from the PCR reads. The table lists 90,000 or so distinct CDR3 sequences, roughly 52% of them singletons. The sample was blood. The receptors were gathered from a male donor in good health, serving as a control. Each CDR3 is given with its conserved first and last residue. The D gene is left open where the match is weak. Clone size is shown for a subset of rows, as once, few, many or a class of expanded clone.

>.|TRBJ1-2|TRBV29-1|.
TGCAGCGTTGAAGGTCTCAAATATGGCTACACCTTC
CSVEGLKYGYTF
>TRBD2|TRBJ2-3|TRBV5-1|.
TGCGCCAGCAGATCCAGCGGGAGACCCGACACAGATACGCAGTATTTT
CASRSSGRPDTDTQYF
>TRBD2|TRBJ2-1|TRBV6-6|many
TGTGCCAGCAGTTACTCGAGGGCTAGCGGAAATAACAATGAGCAGTTCTTC
CASSYSRASGNNNEQFF
>TRBD2|TRBJ2-5|TRBV10-3|.
TGTGCCAGCAGACGGACTAGCGGGAGAAGGGAGACCCAGTACTTC
CASRRTSGRRETQYF
>.|TRBJ1-6|TRBV6-5|many
TGTGCCAGCAGCCCAGGGTCCGGCCGATCACCCCTCCACTTT
CASSPGSGRSPLHF
>.|TRBJ2-7|TRBV25-1|.
TGTGCCAGCTTGGAACCCAACTACGAGCAGTACTTC
CASLEPNYEQYF
>TRBD2|TRBJ2-7|TRBV12-5|many
TGTGCTAGTGGTTTGGAGGGGCGGGAGCGCGAGCAGTACTTC
CASGLEGREREQYF
>TRBD1|TRBJ1-5|TRBV7-9|few
TGTGCCAGCAGCCTAGGGACAGGGGGCAATCAGCCCCAGCATTTT
CASSLGTGGNQPQHF
>TRBD1|TRBJ2-5|TRBV19|.
TGTGCCAGTAGTATCGGAACAGGGGGCGGGGAGACCCAGTACTTC
CASSIGTGGGETQYF
>TRBD1|TRBJ1-2|TRBV20-1|.
TGCAGTGCCAGGGACAGGGGGCAAGGAGCGGGAGAGGAGGCAGGGGGCTACACCTTC
CSARDRGQGAGEEAGGYTF
>.|TRBJ2-7|TRBV7-2|.
TGTGCCAGCAGTCGTGGACTAAGTGAACCCTACGAGCAGTACTTC
CASSRGLSEPYEQYF
>.|TRBJ1-2|TRBV6-6|.
TGTGCCAGCAGATTTGGGGACTATGGCTACACCTTC
CASRFGDYGYTF
>.|TRBJ1-1|TRBV12-3/TRBV12-4|many
TGTGCCAGCATGGGAAATTGGAACATGAACACTGAAGCTTTCTTT
CASMGNWNMNTEAFF
>.|TRBJ1-1|TRBV20-1|.
TGCAGTGCTTTCCCGGGGGGAATGAAGGCTTTCTTT
CSAFPGGMKAFF
>.|TRBJ2-2|TRBV29-1|.
TGCAGCGTTAAACGCTACTCGGCAGGGGCAGGGAACACCGGGGAGCTGTTTTTT
CSVKRYSAGAGNTGELFF
>.|TRBJ2-7|TRBV20-1|.
TGCAGTGCTAGGATAGAACGGGAATCCTACGAGCAGTACTTC
CSARIERESYEQYF
>.|TRBJ1-1|TRBV6-5|many
TGTGCCAGCAGTTACGTCCTCGGGGTACGAGCTGAAGCTTTCTTT
CASSYVLGVRAEAFF
>TRBD2|TRBJ2-3|TRBV20-1|.
TGCAGTGCTAGAGATACCGGACTAGCGGGAGGCACAGATACGCAGTATTTT
CSARDTGLAGGTDTQYF
>.|TRBJ1-2|TRBV5-1|.
TGCGCCAGCAGCTTGGTAGGTCCCGCCACCTATGGCTACACCTTC
CASSLVGPATYGYTF
>.|TRBJ1-4|TRBV27|many
TGTGCCAGCAGTTTAGTCCCGGTCCGGGTCCTTAATGAAAAACTGTTTTTT
CASSLVPVRVLNEKLFF
>.|TRBJ1-5|TRBV7-9|many
TGTGCCAGCAGCTCGACCGACAGCAGCAATCAGCCCCAGCATTTT
CASSSTDSSNQPQHF
>.|TRBJ2-7|TRBV2|many
TGTGCCAGCAGTCTCCCAGACTACGAGCAGTACTTC
CASSLPDYEQYF
>.|TRBJ2-7|TRBV5-1|.
TGCGCCAGCAGTTACTACAGGCCCCCCTACGAGCAGTACTTC
CASSYYRPPYEQYF
>.|TRBJ2-7|TRBV20-1|.
TGCAGTGCCAGTCGGGGTGTCGAGCAGTACTTC
CSASRGVEQYF
>TRBD1|TRBJ2-5|TRBV15|.
TGTGCCACCAGCAGAGAACGAAGGGGGCGAGGGGAGACCCAGTACTTC
CATSRERRGRGETQYF
>TRBD1|TRBJ1-4|TRBV7-9|many
TGTGCCAGCAGCTCTTCGACAGGGACTAATGAAAAACTGTTTTTT
CASSSSTGTNEKLFF
>.|TRBJ1-2|TRBV24-1|once
TGTGCCACCAGTGATGGCCGCGGGGGGAATGGCTATGGCTACACCTTC
CATSDGRGGNGYGYTF
>.|TRBJ1-4|TRBV15|.
TGTGCCACCAGCGGATCCTCCCGGGAGAACGAAAAACTGTTTTTT
CATSGSSRENEKLFF
>TRBD2|TRBJ2-5|TRBV20-1|few
TGCAGTGCTAGGATCCCGGGACTAGCGGGAGAGGCTCCAAGGGAGACCCAGTACTTC
CSARIPGLAGEAPRETQYF
>TRBD1|TRBJ2-7|TRBV20-1|few
TGCAGTGCTAGAGATGGGGAAGGGACAGGGGGCTCCTACGAGCAGTACTTC
CSARDGEGTGGSYEQYF
>TRBD1|TRBJ1-1|TRBV4-1|.
TGCGCCAGCAGTCGAGATCGCACAGGGGCCACTGAAGCTTTCTTT
CASSRDRTGATEAFF
>.|TRBJ2-7|TRBV7-8|many
TGTGCCAGCAGCCCCACTTGGGTGCAGTACTTC
CASSPTWVQYF
>TRBD1|TRBJ1-1|TRBV20-1|.
TGCAGTGCTAGAACCGGGACAGGAGGCGCTGAAGCTTTCTTT
CSARTGTGGAEAFF
>TRBD2|TRBJ2-7|TRBV29-1|.
TGCAGCGTTGGGGGACTAGCGGGAAAGCAGTACTTC
CSVGGLAGKQYF
>.|TRBJ2-3|TRBV5-1|medium-sized
TGCGCCAGCAGCCTATCCGTGGCAGATACGCAGTATTTT
CASSLSVADTQYF
>.|TRBJ2-2|TRBV9|.
TGTGCCAGCAGCGTAGCTTGGTTCTCTCAAACCGGGGAGCTGTTTTTT
CASSVAWFSQTGELFF
>.|TRBJ2-5|TRBV11-2|many
TGTGCCAGCAGCGGCAGGCCCGAGACCCAGTACTTC
CASSGRPETQYF
>TRBD1|TRBJ2-2|TRBV6-5|.
TGTGCCAGCAGTGAACCCAAGCAGGGGGCCTTCGGGGAGCTGTTTTTT
CASSEPKQGAFGELFF
>.|TRBJ1-1|TRBV7-9|medium-sized
TGTGCCAGCGGGGTGGGGGAAAACACTGAAGCTTTCTTT
CASGVGENTEAFF
>.|TRBJ2-3|TRBV5-1|.
TGCGCCAGCAGCTTGGGACAGCACAGCACAGATACGCAGTATTTT
CASSLGQHSTDTQYF
>.|TRBJ1-4|TRBV7-9|.
TGTGCCAGCCTCGCATGGGTGAGGGGCGGGCAAGGGGAACTGTTTTTT
CASLAWVRGGQGELFF
>.|TRBJ1-6|TRBV12-3/TRBV12-4|few
TGTGCCAGCAGTGAATATAGGGGTACGGAAAATTCACCCCTCCACTTT
CASSEYRGTENSPLHF
>.|TRBJ2-3|TRBV20-1|.
TGCAGTGCTAGAGACGAGGGGGATACAGATACGCAGTATTTT
CSARDEGDTDTQYF
>TRBD1|TRBJ2-7|TRBV29-1|.
TGCAGCGTTGATCAGGGGGCCTATAACGAGCAGTACTTC
CSVDQGAYNEQYF
>TRBD2|TRBJ2-7|TRBV6-5|many
TGTGCCAGCAGTTACTCGGGACTAGCGGGGGATTCCTACGAGCAGTACTTC
CASSYSGLAGDSYEQYF
>.|TRBJ1-2|TRBV25-1|many
TGTGCCAGCAGTAGGCAGGGATACTATGGCTACACCTTC
CASSRQGYYGYTF
>TRBD1|TRBJ2-7|TRBV12-3/TRBV12-4|many
TGTGCCAGCAGGGGACAGGGAGGACCCTACGAGCAGTACTTC
CASRGQGGPYEQYF
>TRBD2|TRBJ2-2|TRBV20-1|few
TGCAGTGCTGAGCGGGGGAACACCGGGGAGCTGTTTTTT
CSAERGNTGELFF
>.|TRBJ1-3|TRBV10-2|.
TGCGCCAGCAGTATCAGGGAAGGAAACACCATATATTTT
CASSIREGNTIYF
>TRBD2|TRBJ2-7|TRBV11-2|.
TGTGCCAGCAGCCAAACTAGCGGGGTCGCCTACGAGCAGTACTTC
CASSQTSGVAYEQYF
>.|TRBJ2-5|TRBV7-2|few
TGTGCCAGCAGCTTAGATGCTCTAACGTCAGAGACCCAGTACTTC
CASSLDALTSETQYF
>TRBD2|TRBJ2-7|TRBV29-1|.
TGCAGCGTTGGGGGACTAGCGGAGTCCTACGAGCAGTACTTC
CSVGGLAESYEQYF
>TRBD2|TRBJ2-5|TRBV20-1|.
TGCAGTGCTAGAGAGATGGGACTAGCGGGAGTGGAGACCCAGTACTTC
CSAREMGLAGVETQYF
>.|TRBJ2-6|TRBV19|few
TGTGCCAGTAGTATCGGGCGAGGGGCTGGGGCCAACGTCCTGACTTTC
CASSIGRGAGANVLTF